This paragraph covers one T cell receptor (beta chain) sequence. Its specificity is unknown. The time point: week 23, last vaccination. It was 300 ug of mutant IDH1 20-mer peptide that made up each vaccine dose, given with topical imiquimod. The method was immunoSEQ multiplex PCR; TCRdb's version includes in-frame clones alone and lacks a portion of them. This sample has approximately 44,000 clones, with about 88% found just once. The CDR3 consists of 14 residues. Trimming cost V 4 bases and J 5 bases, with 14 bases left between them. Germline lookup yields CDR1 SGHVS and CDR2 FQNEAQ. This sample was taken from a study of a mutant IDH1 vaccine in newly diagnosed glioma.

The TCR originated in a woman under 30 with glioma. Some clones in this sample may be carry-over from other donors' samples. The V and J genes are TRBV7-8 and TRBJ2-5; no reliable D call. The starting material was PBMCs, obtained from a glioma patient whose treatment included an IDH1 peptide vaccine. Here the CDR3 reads CASSSRTKRETQYF. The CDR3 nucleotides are TGTGCCAGCAGCTCCCGGACCAAACGGGAGACCCAGTACTTC.